This record covers a single T cell receptor (beta chain). The antigen is not known. The PCR contained 60 Vbeta and 13 Jbeta primers. Produced via immunoSEQ multiplex PCR; TCRdb's table is partial and in-frame only. The sample includes about 120,000 clones, about 80% of them seen just once. The CDR3 loop spans 14 amino acids. V was clipped by 1 base and J by 7 bases, with 8 bases between them. Germline loops: CDR1 SGHVS, CDR2 FQNEAQ. Although they were nominally healthy when sampled, donors likely had unrecorded immune exposures. This specimen comes from a study of cytomegalovirus exposure and HLA in healthy donors. Notes on the study in general: There were some public TCRs occurring in many donors, but most TCR sequences were rare. Accurate predictions that matched the HLA-A and HLA-B alleles of most subjects were reportedly made from TCR beta sequences.

This rearrangement joins TRBV7-8 to TRBJ1-6, with unresolved D. This TCR was sampled from a female donor in good health and CMV-seropositive. Sequenced sample: PBMCs. CDR3 nucleotides: TGTGCCAGCAGCTTAGTCACGGGAAATTCACCCCTCCACTTT. This translates into CASSLVTGNSPLHF.